This is a list of T cell receptor beta chains from one sample in a study of T-cell memory formation after mild COVID-19. TCRdb used MiXCR to reprocess the 5' RACE reads, holding one entry per CDR3 protein. The table shows around 320,000 distinct CDR3 sequences, with around 15% occurring only once. Sequencing was done on a sample of PBMCs or a T cell subset sorted from them (not recorded which). Source of these receptors: a man aged 18-30 years who had mild COVID-19 (a few samples of this study predate the infection). Cell type and time point are not known. CDR3s include the opening cysteine and the closing phenylalanine or tryptophan. D genes are given only for firm matches. Clone size, where shown, is once, few, many, or a class for clones that have expanded.

CDR3nt	CDR3aa	d_gene	v_gene	j_gene	abundance
TGCGCCAGCAGCCAAGATGGGAGGACGAACACTGAAGCTTTCTTT	CASSQDGRTNTEAFF	.	TRBV4-1	TRBJ1-1	few
TGTGCCAGCAGCGGTGAGGACAGGGGTCAGCCCCAGCATTTT	CASSGEDRGQPQHF	TRBD1	TRBV9	TRBJ1-5	few
TGCAGCGTCCAAGGGCGGGTCGGGGGGCGAGGTGAGCAGTTCTTC	CSVQGRVGGRGEQFF	.	TRBV29-1	TRBJ2-1	.
TGTGCCACCAGCAGAGATTACAGGAACACTGAAGCTTTCTTT	CATSRDYRNTEAFF	.	TRBV15	TRBJ1-1	few
TGCGCCAGCAGCCAAGCTGCTAGCTTACTGGGGACCCAGTACTTC	CASSQAASLLGTQYF	.	TRBV4-1	TRBJ2-5	few
TGTGCCAGCAGCTTAGGACCTGCCGGGCATGAGCAGTTCTTC	CASSLGPAGHEQFF	.	TRBV7-2	TRBJ2-1	few
TGTGCCAGCAGTGACGGCGGATTCAGCTCCTACGAGCAGTACTTC	CASSDGGFSSYEQYF	.	TRBV25-1	TRBJ2-7	.
TGTGCCAGCAGCCCACGCGACGGTACGGGGGCCAGCTCCTACAATGAGCAGTTCTTC	CASSPRDGTGASSYNEQFF	.	TRBV7-9	TRBJ2-1	many
TGTGCCAGCAATAGACAAACCGGCACCGGCTACACCTTC	CASNRQTGTGYTF	.	TRBV6-6	TRBJ1-2	few
TGCAGTGCTGGACAGGGTGCTGGAAACACCATATATTTT	CSAGQGAGNTIYF	TRBD1	TRBV20-1	TRBJ1-3	once
TGTGCCATCATTAATCCGGGACAGGGAAAGCTTGAAGCTTTCTTT	CAIINPGQGKLEAFF	TRBD1	TRBV10-3	TRBJ1-1	.
TGTGCCAGCAGCCCTATCCCGCTAGCCTACCTCGAAGCCAAAAACATTCAGTACTTC	CASSPIPLAYLEAKNIQYF	.	TRBV7-4	TRBJ2-4	.
TGTGCCAGCAGCCCTCGGGACAGGGTCAATTCACCCCTCCACTTT	CASSPRDRVNSPLHF	TRBD1	TRBV7-8	TRBJ1-6	few
TGCGCCAGCAGCCAAGCCTCGGGGGGACATTACAATGAGCAGTTCTTC	CASSQASGGHYNEQFF	.	TRBV4-3	TRBJ2-1	.
TGTGCCCGGGGGGTCGGTTACGAGCAGTACTTC	CARGVGYEQYF	TRBD2	TRBV30	TRBJ2-7	.
TGTGCCAGTCCCTCAATTCGGGCTAAAGAGACCCAGTACTTC	CASPSIRAKETQYF	.	TRBV7-2	TRBJ2-5	.
TGCGCCAGCAGCCAAGTCCGGACTGCTCTAAATCAGCCCCAGCATTTT	CASSQVRTALNQPQHF	.	TRBV4-1	TRBJ1-5	.
TGTGCCAGCAGTTCCGGCCCCGTGCCCCTCCACTTT	CASSSGPVPLHF	.	TRBV12-3/TRBV12-4	TRBJ1-6	.
TGCGCCAGCAGCTTGGACAGGGTTGGGACTGAAGCTTTCTTT	CASSLDRVGTEAFF	.	TRBV5-1	TRBJ1-1	.
TGTGCCAGCAGTTCAAGCGGGGGGGCCAAGGATACGCAGTATTTT	CASSSSGGAKDTQYF	TRBD2	TRBV12-3/TRBV12-4	TRBJ2-3	many
TGTGCCAGCAGCTCCATGGAGCCGAGCTCTGGAAACACCATATATTTT	CASSSMEPSSGNTIYF	.	TRBV6-2/TRBV6-3	TRBJ1-3	many
TGTGCCAGCAGTCGGGACTGGTCCTACGAGCAGTACTTC	CASSRDWSYEQYF	.	TRBV6-1	TRBJ2-7	.
TGCGCCAGCAGCCGGCACGAGGGGGTAGGAGCTTTCTTT	CASSRHEGVGAFF	.	TRBV5-1	TRBJ1-1	.
TGTGCTAGTGACGGACTAGCGGGGGGGAGTGTGCAGTACTTC	CASDGLAGGSVQYF	TRBD2	TRBV12-5	TRBJ2-7	.
TGCGCCAGCAGCCAAAGGGAGCGGGGCACCGGGGAGCTGTTTTTT	CASSQRERGTGELFF	TRBD2	TRBV4-1	TRBJ2-2	.
TGTGCCCCCAGAACAGCCAGACTGCCCTATGGCTACACCTTC	CAPRTARLPYGYTF	.	TRBV27	TRBJ1-2	.
TGTGCCAGCAGCCTGGGAACTAGCGGGGGGGCAGTAGATACGCAGTATTTT	CASSLGTSGGAVDTQYF	TRBD2	TRBV7-3	TRBJ2-3	.
TGTGCCAGCAGCCACACTCACGGCAATCAGCCCCAGCATTTT	CASSHTHGNQPQHF	.	TRBV11-2	TRBJ1-5	.
TGCGCCAGCAGTAGTACCCCGTTAGTCACAGATACGCAGTATTTT	CASSSTPLVTDTQYF	.	TRBV4-1	TRBJ2-3	.
TGTGCCATCAGTATCGACAGGGACGCCTACAATGAGCAGTTCTTC	CAISIDRDAYNEQFF	TRBD1	TRBV10-3	TRBJ2-1	few
TGTGCCAGCAGCTCTTACAGAGGAGCAGATACGCAGTATTTT	CASSSYRGADTQYF	.	TRBV7-9	TRBJ2-3	.
TGTGCCAGCAGCCCACTTAGACTAGCGGGATATGAGCAGTTCTTC	CASSPLRLAGYEQFF	TRBD2	TRBV7-9	TRBJ2-1	many
TGCAGTGCCGACGAACGAGGAACAGATACGCAGTATTTT	CSADERGTDTQYF	.	TRBV20-1	TRBJ2-3	many
TGCGCCAGCAGCTTCGACAGGGGGCAAGGCTACACCTTC	CASSFDRGQGYTF	TRBD1	TRBV5-1	TRBJ1-2	.
TGCAGTGCTTGGACAGTACAAGAGACCCAGTACTTC	CSAWTVQETQYF	.	TRBV20-1	TRBJ2-5	once
TGCGCCAGCAGCCAGAGTACCGGGACAGGGAACACCGGGGAGCTGTTTTTT	CASSQSTGTGNTGELFF	TRBD1	TRBV4-3	TRBJ2-2	.
TGCGCCAGCAGCCAAGGCGGTTGGAGGGTGGACACCATATATTTT	CASSQGGWRVDTIYF	.	TRBV4-3	TRBJ1-3	.
TGCAGTGCTGCGGGGCGGACCACAGATACGCAGTATTTT	CSAAGRTTDTQYF	.	TRBV20-1	TRBJ2-3	few
TGTGCCAGCTCCCCTCTGAACGGTCCGGAGACCCAGTACTTC	CASSPLNGPETQYF	.	TRBV3-1	TRBJ2-5	many
TGTGCCACCAGTGATTCACACAGGCACCAAGAGACCCAGTACTTC	CATSDSHRHQETQYF	.	TRBV24-1	TRBJ2-5	.
TGCAGTGCTAGTGAGGGACGGGACACCGGGGAGCTGTTTTTT	CSASEGRDTGELFF	.	TRBV20-1	TRBJ2-2	many
TGCAGCGTTGAGGTGGCTAGCACAGATACGCAGTATTTT	CSVEVASTDTQYF	.	TRBV29-1	TRBJ2-3	.
TGCGCCAGCAAACCCGACAGGGGTAATTCACCCCTCCACTTT	CASKPDRGNSPLHF	TRBD1	TRBV4-3	TRBJ1-6	.
TGTGCCAGTTTAACTAGCGTGGGAGATACGCAGTATTTT	CASLTSVGDTQYF	TRBD2	TRBV5-6	TRBJ2-3	.
TGTGCCACCGGGGGGTGGGGTACTGAAGCTTTCTTT	CATGGWGTEAFF	.	TRBV24-1	TRBJ1-1	few
TGCGCCAGCAGCCCGGTGCAAGCAACAGATACGCAGTATTTT	CASSPVQATDTQYF	.	TRBV5-1	TRBJ2-3	.
TGCGCCAGCAGCCAATTTCCAGCTAAAGAGACCCAGTACTTC	CASSQFPAKETQYF	.	TRBV4-1	TRBJ2-5	many